This T cell receptor beta chain was recovered during a study of cytomegalovirus exposure and HLA in healthy donors. 60 Vbeta and 13 Jbeta primers were used in PCR. The data were produced by immunoSEQ multiplex PCR, yet TCRdb's version contains in-frame clones alone and is incomplete. In the table there are 150,000 to 160,000 clones, roughly 80% of which are singletons. Germline V lookup: CDR1 MNHEY, CDR2 SMNVEV (reference sequence). Trimming shortened V by 6 bases and J by 0 bases, and 12 bases separated the two germline ends. The length of the CDR3 is 14 residues. Sequencing input: PBMCs. The TCR was taken from a man aged 30-40 years in good health and CMV-seropositive. The J gene is TRBJ2-7, the V gene TRBV27; weak D call: TRBD1 (6 bases). This CDR3 is CASRPLDSSYEQYF. CDR3 in DNA: TGTGCCAGCAGGCCCTTGGACAGCTCCTACGAGCAGTACTTC.